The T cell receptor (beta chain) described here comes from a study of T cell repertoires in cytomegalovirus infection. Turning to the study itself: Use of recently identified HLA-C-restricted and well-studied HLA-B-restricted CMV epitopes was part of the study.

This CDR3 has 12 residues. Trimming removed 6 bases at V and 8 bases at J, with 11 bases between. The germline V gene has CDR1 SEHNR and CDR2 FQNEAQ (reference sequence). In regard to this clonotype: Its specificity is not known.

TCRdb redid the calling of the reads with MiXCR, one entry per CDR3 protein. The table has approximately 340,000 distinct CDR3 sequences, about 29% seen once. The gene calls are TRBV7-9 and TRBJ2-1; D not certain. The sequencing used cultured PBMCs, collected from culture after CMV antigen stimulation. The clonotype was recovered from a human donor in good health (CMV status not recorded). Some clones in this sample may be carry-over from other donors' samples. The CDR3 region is CASRGYGDEQFF. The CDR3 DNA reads TGTGCCAGCAGGGGCTACGGAGATGAGCAGTTCTTC.